This record covers a single TCR beta chain. This receptor's antigen is unknown. There are no base qualities to consult, and no much larger clone falls within one base. Healthy HIV-negative adults with no recently reported acute infections or vaccinations were included as donors. Only Caucasian adults living in Nashville, Tennessee, USA were represented among the donors. CD4+ T cells were enriched through magnetic negative selection, after which naive cells were positively selected on CD45RA and the remaining negative fraction served as the memory subset. After blood collection by leukapheresis, PBMCs were isolated using Ficoll-Histopaque density gradient centrifugation and then cryopreserved in the vapor phase of liquid nitrogen. Analytical flow cytometry was used to check the purity and quantity of every magnetically sorted T cell population. Genomic DNA was isolated from each sorted fraction and quantified by UV absorbance on a Nanodrop 2000c.

V lost 4 bases and J lost 0 bases; the stretch between them is 12 bases long. CDR1 MNHEY and CDR2 SMNVEV were looked up in the germline V gene (reference sequence). Inclusive of the bounding cysteine and phenylalanine, the CDR3 is 15 residues long. The entry retains the CDR3 DNA only, 45 bases that are in frame from base 1. The sample comes from a study of shared clonotypes between healthy human individuals (dated by TCRdb to 2020 to 2021). About the full investigation: A few men and a couple of women, aged 18 to 49 years, made up the cohort. For each donor, CD4 naive and CD4 memory were each given three plates, CD8 naive was given two plates, and CD8 memory was given one plate. Blood TCR repertoires of about five healthy adults were deeply sequenced to estimate repertoire size and the extent of clonotype sharing between individuals. Different laboratories and diverse techniques were used to prepare libraries and sequence TCR repertoires, to increase sequencing depth and limit assay-specific biases. Each donor's leukapheresis produced roughly between roughly 0.85 and 10 billion PBMCs.

What the authors observed across the whole study: The genetic and exposure-history diversity represented was limited by the small number of donors. Incomplete sequencing was indicated by rarefaction of sorted-subset datasets, despite the large sequencing depth. Larger estimated clonotype richness was generally found for naive subsets than for memory subsets. Roughly 5% of naive CD4, 3.5% of naive CD8, about 2.1% of memory CD4, and around 0.4% of memory CD8 clonotypes were shared across four donors. Compared with non-shared clonotypes, clonotypes shared by all four sorted-subset donors had higher generation probabilities. Pairwise subsampling led to the expectation that sequencing depth would affect the degree of clonotype sharing among donors. Sampling was limited to blood, and TCR repertoires in tissue likely differ from TCR repertoires in blood.

Using the deep immunoSEQ assay, multiplex PCR amplified TCR CDR3 regions from genomic DNA. Extracted genomic DNA from each cell subset was spread evenly across all wells of several immunoSEQ 96-well plates, with each plate serving as a replicate. For sorted subsets, about 220 ng of genomic DNA, equivalent to roughly 30,000 T cell genomes, went into each replicate PCR. Purified libraries were measured with a Qubit 3.0 fluorometer, size-checked on a Bioanalyzer 2100, and measured again with the KAPA Library Quantification kit. Every immunoSEQ 96-well plate was sequenced on a dedicated single-read 150-cycle Illumina NextSeq 550 flow cell. The authors processed their data as follows. Because the immunoSEQ output included only junctional sequences and no quality scores, the filtering could not be the same as the filtering used for full-length reads. Sequences were annotated with PyIR, a Python wrapper for IgBLAST v1.9, using IMGT germline references to assign V/J genes and CDR3. Any read was removed if the V/J assignment was weak (E-value above 1e-6), the CDR3 was missing, or the read contained stop codons, out-of-frame junctions, or ambiguous translated residues. V3J clonotypes were defined as sequences sharing an identical inferred V gene, J gene, and CDR3 amino acid sequence. To compute the percentage overlap between repertoires, the number of shared unique clonotypes was divided by the size of the smaller repertoire. Repertoire richness was assessed with RTK rarefaction, the Chao1 estimator, and Recon v2.1 estimates of unobserved clonotypes. OLGA was used to compute generation probabilities for all TCRbeta clonotypes that the gDNA method yielded from four donors. In TCRdb, the immuneACCESS table is reduced to in-frame sequences with V and J assigned. These tables do not hold every clone; where another copy was compared, an unresolved V gene accounts for under half, and the others remain unexplained. That table furnishes V, J and clone size, whereas the DNA furnished D and trimming. This sample lists 2 million to 2.5 million clones; around 95% were detected once. More than 0.1% of the sample lies in the top ten.

Sequencing used naive CD4+ T cells sorted from blood. Explained via the paper, the cell subset or site label denotes: CD45RA+ positively selected. This receptor was identified in a man between 18 and 29 years old in good health. The chain employs TRBV27 and TRBJ1-1; the D segment could be TRBD1, given 5 matching bases. The CDR3 loop reads CASSSQDILNTEAFF. The DNA reads TGTGCCAGCAGTTCTCAGGACATCCTGAACACTGAAGCTTTCTTT.